Shown below are 25 T cell receptor beta chains from a single sample sequenced in a study of cytomegalovirus exposure and HLA in healthy donors. This PCR relied on a set of 60 Vbeta primers and 13 Jbeta primers. The data were produced by immunoSEQ multiplex PCR, yet TCRdb's version contains in-frame clones alone and is incomplete. This table holds around 150,000 clones, around three fifths found once. The specimen sequenced was PBMCs. The receptor source for this set is a male donor in good health and CMV-seronegative.

There are a few counts of this clone. V gene TRBV7-9 combines with J gene TRBJ2-1, with D possibly being TRBD2 (6 bases). V lost 6 bases and J 0 bases, leaving 18 bases between the germline ends. The CDR3 contains 17 residues. Germline lookup yields CDR1 SEHNR and CDR2 FQNEAQ (reference sequence). CDR3 sequence (DNA): TGTGCCAGCAGTTTCGGGGAGGTATGGGGCTCCTACAATGAGCAGTTCTTC. Translated: CASSFGEVWGSYNEQFF. The variable domain in full, with the rest retrieved from reference TRBV7-9 and TRBJ2-1, is DTGVSQNPRHKITKRGQNVTFRCDPISEHNRLYWYRQTLGQGPEFLTYFQNEAQLEKSRLLSDRFSAERPKGSFSTLEIQRTEQGDSAMYLCASSFGEVWGSYNEQFFGPGTRLTVL.

This clone was seen a handful of times. The chain uses TRBV18 and TRBJ2-3; 15 bases are a match to TRBD2. Germline CDR1 and CDR2: KGHSH and LQKENI. The CDR3 sequence is 16 residues long. The ends lost 6 bases at V and 5 bases at J; junction bases unmatched: 6. DNA of the CDR3: TGTGCCAGCTCTCCTGGACTAGCGGGGGGGAAAGATACGCAGTATTTT. Amino acid sequence: CASSPGLAGGKDTQYF.

The chain is built from TRBV4-3 and TRBJ1-2; D gene uncertain. Between the trimmed V and J ends, which lost 2 bases and 1 base, there was a span of 11 bases. Germline V gene sequence: CDR1 LGHNA, CDR2 YSLEER. The CDR3 contains 15 residues. The CDR3 DNA follows: TGCGCCAGCAGCCAATTTCCACAGATTAACTATGGCTACACCTTC. It codes for CASSQFPQINYGYTF.

The V gene is TRBV5-1, the J gene TRBJ2-7; possibly TRBD2 for D (5 bases). This CDR3 is 14 amino acids long. Per germline, CDR1 SGHRS and CDR2 YFSETQ. The V gene lost 0 bases and the J gene lost 6 bases, with 13 bases spanning the gap. The CDR3 protein is CASSLGGAVSEQYF. The CDR3 nucleotides are TGCGCCAGCAGCTTGGGGGGAGCGGTATCCGAGCAGTACTTC. The full variable domain, with the rest looked up from reference TRBV5-1 and TRBJ2-7, is KAGVTQTPRYLIKTRGQQVTLSCSPISGHRSVSWYQQTPGQGLQFLFEYFSETQRNKGNFPGRFSGRQFSNSRSEMNVSTLELGDSALYLCASSLGGAVSEQYFGPGTRLTVT.

CDR3: CASSQDGGYTDTQYF. DNA of the CDR3: TGCGCCAGCAGCCAAGATGGGGGGTACACAGATACGCAGTATTTT. The gene calls are TRBV4-1 and TRBJ2-3; D may be TRBD2 (6 bases). The CDR3 contains 15 residues. Germline CDR1 reads MGHRA; CDR2 reads YSYEKL. V shed 0 bases and J shed 2 bases, with 9 bases lying between them.

This clone has a handful of counts. This CDR3 is CASSLGGTGRDEQYF. CDR3 nucleotides: TGCGCCAGCAGTCTAGGGGGGACAGGCCGCGACGAGCAGTACTTC. The chain links TRBV10-1 to TRBJ2-7, with 8 bases lining up with TRBD1. The CDR3 is 15 residues long. The germline V gene has CDR1 WNHNN and CDR2 SYGVQD (reference sequence). The V segment lost 5 bases and the J segment 5 bases; nucleotides outside the gene matches: 11.

This clone came up many times. The chain couples TRBV14 to TRBJ1-3; tentative D call: TRBD1 (6 bases). This CDR3 has 15 residues. Germline loops: CDR1 SGHDN, CDR2 FVKESK. Trimming cost V 5 bases and J 0 bases, with 11 bases left between them. This CDR3 reads CASSAGTRSGNTIYF. DNA of the CDR3: TGTGCCAGCAGCGCCGGGACACGCTCTGGAAACACCATATATTTT.

This chain joins TRBV30 and TRBJ1-3; TRBD1 is a possible D gene (5 bases). CDR1 is GTSNPN, CDR2 SVGIG, per germline (reference sequence). The CDR3 loop spans 16 amino acids. The V end was cut by 0 bases, the J end by 7 bases, with 19 bases between. The CDR3 bases are TGTGCCTGGAGTGTACTGGACCTTAGGGAGGGGAACACCATATATTTT. Amino acids: CAWSVLDLREGNTIYF.

The J gene is TRBJ2-7, the V gene TRBV14; 8 bases are a match to TRBD1. Per the germline V gene, CDR1 is SGHDN and CDR2 is FVKESK. Trimming took 6 bases from V and 0 from J; bases not matched to a gene: 4. This CDR3 has 14 amino acids. This chain's CDR3 is CASRGQESSYEQYF. Here the CDR3 DNA reads TGTGCCAGCAGGGGACAGGAGAGCTCCTACGAGCAGTACTTC.

This chain connects TRBV28 to TRBJ2-1; the D gene is possibly TRBD1 (5 bases). The CDR3 consists of 13 residues. The V and J ends lost 6 bases and 6 bases respectively, with 12 bases between them. CDR1 and CDR2 (germline): MDHEN, SYDVKM. DNA of the CDR3: TGTGCCAGCAGCCGTCCAGGGATCAATGAGCAGTTCTTC. The encoded protein is CASSRPGINEQFF.

V and J are TRBV5-6 and TRBJ2-6; 10 positions agree with TRBD1. Per the germline V gene, CDR1 is SGHDT and CDR2 is YYEEEE. With 4 bases clipped from V and 7 bases from J, the junction kept 5 bases outside the gene matches. The CDR3 loop spans 15 amino acids. Written as DNA, the CDR3 is TGTGCCAGCAGCCCCGGACAGGGGGACGCCAACGTCCTGACTTTC. This codes for CASSPGQGDANVLTF.

The chain recombines TRBV6-6 with TRBJ1-1, with a weak D call TRBD1 (5 bases). V lost 6 bases and J 0 bases, leaving 14 bases between the germline ends. This CDR3 region has 15 residues. Germline loops: CDR1 MNHNY, CDR2 SVGAGI (reference sequence). The CDR3 protein is CASRARGGMNTEAFF. In DNA, the CDR3 is TGTGCCAGCAGAGCTCGCGGGGGAATGAACACTGAAGCTTTCTTT.

The rearrangement uses TRBV30 and TRBJ2-7; 8 positions match TRBD1. The V and J ends lost 4 bases and 4 bases, in that order; junction bases with no gene match: 12. Germline CDR1 reads GTSNPN; CDR2 reads SVGIG (reference sequence). The CDR3 is 15 amino acids. CDR3 protein: CAWISPWTGTYEQYF. CDR3 nucleotide sequence: TGTGCCTGGATAAGCCCCTGGACAGGGACTTACGAGCAGTACTTC.

The CDR3 sequence is CASKTGTGPHEQYF. As DNA, the CDR3 is TGCGCCAGTAAGACCGGGACTGGGCCCCACGAGCAGTACTTC. V gene TRBV4-1 combines with J gene TRBJ2-7, with D tentatively TRBD2 (6 bases). The CDR3 length is 14 residues. The germline gives CDR1 MGHRA, CDR2 YSYEKL. Between the trimmed V and J ends, which lost 9 bases and 5 bases, there was a span of 20 bases.

This chain uses TRBV10-3 with TRBJ1-2, with 10 nucleotides matching TRBD1. Losses at the gene ends were 7 bases for V and 6 bases for J; bases not matched to a gene: 11. The germline CDR1 and CDR2 sequences are ENHRY and SYGVKD. The CDR3 spans 15 residues. The CDR3 loop reads CAITKPGQGEDGYTF. Written as DNA, the CDR3 is TGTGCCATCACCAAACCTGGACAGGGGGAGGATGGCTACACCTTC.

The V call is TRBV29-1, the J call TRBJ1-1, with D unresolved. V gave up 0 bases and J gave up 10 bases, with 12 bases separating them. The germline V gene has CDR1 SQVTM and CDR2 ANQGSEA. This CDR3 is 12 amino acids long. The CDR3 DNA reads TGCAGCGTTGAAGAACCGGGATTTGGAGCTTTCTTT. It encodes CSVEEPGFGAFF.

V gene TRBV29-1 combines with J gene TRBJ1-2, with D maybe TRBD1 (6 bases). V was pared by 4 bases and J by 5 bases, with 14 bases between. Germline CDR1 reads SQVTM; CDR2 reads ANQGSEA. The CDR3 totals 13 residues. This CDR3 reads CSVAGAATYGYTF. The DNA for the CDR3 is TGCAGCGTTGCAGGGGCTGCCACTTATGGCTACACCTTC.

V and J are TRBV5-1 and TRBJ2-1, with TRBD2 matching over 8 bases. CDR3 length: 14 residues. In germline, CDR1 is SGHRS, CDR2 YFSETQ. V lost 6 bases to trimming and J lost 3 bases; unmatched junction nucleotides: 5. The CDR3, as DNA: TGCGCCAGCACCCGGGGGGGCCTCTACAATGAGCAGTTCTTC. Protein sequence: CASTRGGLYNEQFF.

The sample holds one count of this clone. This chain connects TRBV13 to TRBJ2-7, with a weak D call TRBD2 (6 bases). CDR1 is PRHDT and CDR2 is FYEKMQ in the germline V gene (reference sequence). CDR3 size: 14 residues. Trimming cost V 0 bases and J 4 bases, with 10 bases left between them. The CDR3 region is CASSLGAGRYEQYF. CDR3 nucleotide sequence: TGTGCCAGCAGCTTAGGCGCAGGGAGGTACGAGCAGTACTTC.

This clone turned up a few times. V gene TRBV18 combines with J gene TRBJ2-2; 8 bases are shared with TRBD2. This CDR3 has 17 amino acids. Trimming removed 0 bases from V and 4 bases from J; junction bases left unmatched: 7. Germline lookup yields CDR1 KGHSH and CDR2 LQKENI. The CDR3 spells CASSPPFGGAVTGELFF. DNA of the CDR3: TGTGCCAGCTCACCACCCTTCGGGGGGGCTGTCACCGGGGAGCTGTTTTTT.

The chain uses TRBV13 and TRBJ2-1; TRBD2 aligns across 11 bases. V dropped 5 bases and J dropped 5; count of bases not matched to a gene: 11. CDR3 length: 17 amino acids. The V gene's germline CDR1 is PRHDT and CDR2 FYEKMQ (reference sequence). The CDR3 DNA follows: TGTGCCAGCAGCCCCTTAGCGGGGGGGTTTATCGACAATGAGCAGTTCTTC. It yields the protein CASSPLAGGFIDNEQFF. Variable domain in full (rest from reference TRBV13 and TRBJ2-1): AAGVIQSPRHLIKEKRETATLKCYPIPRHDTVYWYQQGPGQDPQFLISFYEKMQSDKGSIPDRFSAQQFSDYHSELNMSSLELGDSALYFCASSPLAGGFIDNEQFFGPGTRLTVL.

A few counts support this clone. The gene calls are TRBV19 and TRBJ1-4; a possible D gene is TRBD1 (5 bases). Trimming removed 3 bases at V and 7 bases at J, with 9 bases between. The CDR3 is made up of 13 amino acids. CDR1 and CDR2 (germline): LNHDA, SQIVND (reference sequence). The CDR3 loop is CASSIRGREKLFF. CDR3 in DNA: TGTGCCAGTAGTATTAGGGGTCGTGAAAAACTGTTTTTT.

This clone turned up a few times. The J gene is TRBJ2-1, the V gene TRBV6-5; weak D call: TRBD1 (5 bases). Germline V gene data show CDR1 as MNHEY and CDR2 as SVGAGI. This CDR3 comprises 14 residues. Trimming shortened V by 0 bases and J by 5 bases, and 8 bases separated the two germline ends. Written as DNA, the CDR3 is TGTGCCAGCAGTTACTCAGGCAGGGACAATGAGCAGTTCTTC. It is translated as CASSYSGRDNEQFF.

The rearrangement joins TRBV28 to TRBJ2-5, with D unresolved. The assigned J gene may be wrong: the sequence end matches TRBJ2-7 better. CDR1 and CDR2 from the germline V gene are MDHEN and SYDVKM. The CDR3 is 14 residues long. The CDR3 spells CASNPPFSSYEQYF. CDR3 in DNA: TGTGCCAGCAACCCCCCCTTTTCGTCGTACGAGCAGTACTTC.

This clone appeared a few times. This rearrangement joins TRBV14 to TRBJ2-2, with TRBD2 identical over 7 bases. Germline V gene sequence: CDR1 SGHDN, CDR2 FVKESK. Germline trimming cut 0 bases from V and 1 base from J; bases unmatched to any gene: 17. This CDR3 is built from 21 residues. CDR3 residues: CASSQDTGRASLPMNTGELFF. The CDR3 nucleotides are TGTGCCAGCAGCCAAGATACTGGGAGGGCCTCCCTCCCCATGAACACCGGGGAGCTGTTTTTT.